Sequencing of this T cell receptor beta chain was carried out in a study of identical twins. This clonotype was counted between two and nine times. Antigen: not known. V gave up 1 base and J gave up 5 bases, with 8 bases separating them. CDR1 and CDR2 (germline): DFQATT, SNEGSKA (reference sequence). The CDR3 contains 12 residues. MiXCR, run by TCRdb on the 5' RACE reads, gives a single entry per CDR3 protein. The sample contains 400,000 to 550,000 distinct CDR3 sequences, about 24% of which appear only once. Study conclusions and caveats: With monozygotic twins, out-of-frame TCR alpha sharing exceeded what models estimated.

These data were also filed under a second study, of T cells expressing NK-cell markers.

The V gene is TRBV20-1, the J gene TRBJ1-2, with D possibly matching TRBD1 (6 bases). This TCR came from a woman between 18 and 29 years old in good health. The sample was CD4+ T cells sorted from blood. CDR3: CSARVGAYGYTF. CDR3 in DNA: TGCAGTGCTAGAGTGGGGGCATATGGCTACACCTTC.